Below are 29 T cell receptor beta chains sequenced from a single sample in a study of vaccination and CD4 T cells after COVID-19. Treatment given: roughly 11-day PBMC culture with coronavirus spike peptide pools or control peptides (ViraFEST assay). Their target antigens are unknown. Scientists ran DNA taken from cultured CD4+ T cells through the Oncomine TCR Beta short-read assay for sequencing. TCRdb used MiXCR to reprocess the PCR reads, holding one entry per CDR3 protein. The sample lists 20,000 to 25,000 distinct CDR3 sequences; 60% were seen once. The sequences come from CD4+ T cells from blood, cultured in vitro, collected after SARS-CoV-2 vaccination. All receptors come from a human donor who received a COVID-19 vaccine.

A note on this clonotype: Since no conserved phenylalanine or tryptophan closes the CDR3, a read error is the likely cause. CDR3 loop: CATRRTDTQYL. The CDR3 DNA sequence: TGCGCGACTAGAAGGACAGATACGCAGTATCTT. The rearrangement joins TRBV20-1 to TRBJ2-3, with D perhaps matching TRBD2 (6 bases). This CDR3 is 11 amino acids long. Germline lookup yields CDR1 DFQATT and CDR2 SNEGSKA (reference sequence).

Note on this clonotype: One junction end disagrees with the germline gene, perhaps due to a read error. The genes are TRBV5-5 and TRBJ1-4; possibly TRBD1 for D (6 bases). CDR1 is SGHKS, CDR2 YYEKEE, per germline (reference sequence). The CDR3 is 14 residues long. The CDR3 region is CASSLDSGHEKLFF. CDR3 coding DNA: TGCGCCAGCAGCTTGGACAGCGGACACGAAAAACTGTTTTTT.

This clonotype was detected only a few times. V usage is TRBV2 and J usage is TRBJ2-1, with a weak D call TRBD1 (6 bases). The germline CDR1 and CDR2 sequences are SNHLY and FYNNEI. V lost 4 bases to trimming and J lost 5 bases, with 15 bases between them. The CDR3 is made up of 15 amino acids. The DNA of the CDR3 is TGTGCCAGCAGTGGTGGGGGCGCCAGGAACAATGAGCAGTTCTTC. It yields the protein CASSGGGARNNEQFF.

The CDR3 DNA reads TGTGCCAGCAGGGGAGAAGACAGGAGCTCCTATAATTCACCCCTCCACTTT. Amino acids: CASRGEDRSSYNSPLHF. The chain employs TRBV12-3 or TRBV12-4 and TRBJ1-6, with a possible D match to TRBD1 (6 bases). The CDR3 totals 17 residues. Trimming stripped 6 bases from V and 0 bases from J, with 15 bases between.

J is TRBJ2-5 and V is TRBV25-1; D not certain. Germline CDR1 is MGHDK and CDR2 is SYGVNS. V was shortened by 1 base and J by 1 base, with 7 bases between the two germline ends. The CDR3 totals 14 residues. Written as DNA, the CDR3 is TGTGCCAGCAGTGAATTAACCATCCAAGAGACCCAGTACTTC. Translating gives CASSELTIQETQYF.

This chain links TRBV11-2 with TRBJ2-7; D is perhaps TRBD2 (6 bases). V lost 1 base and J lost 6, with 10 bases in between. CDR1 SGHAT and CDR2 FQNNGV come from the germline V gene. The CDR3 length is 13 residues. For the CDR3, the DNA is TGTGCCAGCAGCTTAGGGGTGGGAGGCGAGCAGTACTTC. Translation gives CASSLGVGGEQYF.

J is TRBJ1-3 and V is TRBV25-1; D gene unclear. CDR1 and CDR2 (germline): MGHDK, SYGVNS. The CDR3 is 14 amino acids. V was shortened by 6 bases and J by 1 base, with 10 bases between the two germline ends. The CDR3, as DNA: TGTGCCAGCAGCCTGAAAGAGTCTGGAAACACCATATATTTT. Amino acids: CASSLKESGNTIYF.

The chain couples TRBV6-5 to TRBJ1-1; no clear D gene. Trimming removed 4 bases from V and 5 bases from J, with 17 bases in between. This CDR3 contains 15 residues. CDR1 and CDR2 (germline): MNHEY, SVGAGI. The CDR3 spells CASSWPRRAGTEAFF. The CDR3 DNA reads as TGTGCCAGCAGTTGGCCGAGGCGGGCCGGGACTGAAGCTTTCTTT.

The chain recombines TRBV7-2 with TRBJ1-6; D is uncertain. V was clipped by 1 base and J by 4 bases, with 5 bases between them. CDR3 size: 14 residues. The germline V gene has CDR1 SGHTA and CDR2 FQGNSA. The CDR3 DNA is TGTGCCAGCAGCTTAGACGGGTATAATTCACCCCTCCACTTT. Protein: CASSLDGYNSPLHF.

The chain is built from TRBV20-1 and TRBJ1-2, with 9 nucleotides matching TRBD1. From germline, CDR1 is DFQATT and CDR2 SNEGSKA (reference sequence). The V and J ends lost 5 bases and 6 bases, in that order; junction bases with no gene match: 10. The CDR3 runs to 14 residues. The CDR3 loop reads CSARTPGQGHGYTF. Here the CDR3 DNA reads TGCAGTGCTCGAACTCCGGGACAGGGACATGGCTACACCTTC.

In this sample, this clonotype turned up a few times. The CDR3 loop reads CSARGMWGGPSTDTQYF. The CDR3, as DNA: TGCAGTGCTAGAGGAATGTGGGGGGGCCCAAGCACAGATACGCAGTATTTT. The J gene is TRBJ2-3, the V gene TRBV20-1; D may be TRBD2 (7 bases). The V gene's germline CDR1 is DFQATT and CDR2 SNEGSKA (reference sequence). The V gene lost 1 base and the J gene lost 0 bases, with 17 bases spanning the gap. The length of the CDR3 is 17 residues.

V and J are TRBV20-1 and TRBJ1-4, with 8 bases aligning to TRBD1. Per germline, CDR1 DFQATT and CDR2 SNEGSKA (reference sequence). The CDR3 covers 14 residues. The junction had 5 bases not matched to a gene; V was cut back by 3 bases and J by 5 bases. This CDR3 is CSASSRQGNEKLFF. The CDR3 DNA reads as TGCAGTGCTAGCTCGAGACAGGGGAATGAAAAACTGTTTTTT.

CDR3: CASSSAGIGETQYF. CDR3 coding DNA: TGCGCCAGCAGCTCAGCGGGTATCGGGGAGACCCAGTACTTC. The chain carries TRBV10-1 and TRBJ2-5; weak D call: TRBD2 (6 bases). The CDR3 has 14 residues. Germline values: CDR1 WNHNN, CDR2 SYGVQD (reference sequence). Trimming pared 6 bases from V and 5 bases from J, leaving 16 bases between.

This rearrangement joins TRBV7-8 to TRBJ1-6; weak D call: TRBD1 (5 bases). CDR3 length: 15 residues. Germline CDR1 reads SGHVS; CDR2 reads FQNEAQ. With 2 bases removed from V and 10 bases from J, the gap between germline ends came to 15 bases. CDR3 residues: CASSLQGDGRSPLHF. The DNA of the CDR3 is TGTGCCAGCAGCTTACAGGGCGACGGGAGGTCACCCCTCCACTTT.

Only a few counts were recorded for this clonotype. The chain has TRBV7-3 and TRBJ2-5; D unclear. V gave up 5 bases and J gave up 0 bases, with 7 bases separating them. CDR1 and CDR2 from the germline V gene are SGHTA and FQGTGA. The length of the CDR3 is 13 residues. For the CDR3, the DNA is TGTGCCAGCAGCCCCGGACACCAAGAGACCCAGTACTTC. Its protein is CASSPGHQETQYF.

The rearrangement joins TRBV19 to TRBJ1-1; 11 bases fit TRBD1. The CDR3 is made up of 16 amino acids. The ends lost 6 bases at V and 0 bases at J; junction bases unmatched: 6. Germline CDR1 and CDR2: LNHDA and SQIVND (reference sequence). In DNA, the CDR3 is TGTGCCAGTAGACTAGGACAGGGGGCGATGAACACTGAAGCTTTCTTT. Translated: CASRLGQGAMNTEAFF. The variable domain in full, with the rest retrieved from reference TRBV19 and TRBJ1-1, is DGGITQSPKYLFRKEGQNVTLSCEQNLNHDAMYWYRQDPGQGLRLIYYSQIVNDFQKGDIAEGYSVSREKKESFPLTVTSAQKNPTAFYLCASRLGQGAMNTEAFFGQGTRLTVV.

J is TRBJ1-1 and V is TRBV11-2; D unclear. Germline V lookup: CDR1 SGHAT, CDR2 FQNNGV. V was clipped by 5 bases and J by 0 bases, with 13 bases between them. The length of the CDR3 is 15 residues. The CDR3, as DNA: TGTGCCAGCAGCCCAACGACGGATATGAACACTGAAGCTTTCTTT. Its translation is CASSPTTDMNTEAFF.

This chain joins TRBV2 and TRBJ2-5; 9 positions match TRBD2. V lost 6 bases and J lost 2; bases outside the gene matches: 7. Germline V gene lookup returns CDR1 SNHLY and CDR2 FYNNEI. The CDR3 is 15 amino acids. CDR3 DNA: TGTGCCAGCAGCGAGATGACTAGCGGACAAGAGACCCAGTACTTC. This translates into CASSEMTSGQETQYF.

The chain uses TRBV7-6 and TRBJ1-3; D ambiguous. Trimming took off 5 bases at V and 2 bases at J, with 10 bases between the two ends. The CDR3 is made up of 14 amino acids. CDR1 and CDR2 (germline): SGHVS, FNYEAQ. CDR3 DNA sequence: TGTGCCAGCAGCCCTGGCCTGGCTGGAAACACCATATATTTT. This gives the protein CASSPGLAGNTIYF.

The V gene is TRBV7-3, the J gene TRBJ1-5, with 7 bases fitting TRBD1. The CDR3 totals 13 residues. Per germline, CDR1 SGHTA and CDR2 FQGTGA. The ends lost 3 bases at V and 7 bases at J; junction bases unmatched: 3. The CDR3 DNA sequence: TGTGCCAGCAGCTTGGCAGGGGGACAGCCCCAGCATTTT. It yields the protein CASSLAGGQPQHF.

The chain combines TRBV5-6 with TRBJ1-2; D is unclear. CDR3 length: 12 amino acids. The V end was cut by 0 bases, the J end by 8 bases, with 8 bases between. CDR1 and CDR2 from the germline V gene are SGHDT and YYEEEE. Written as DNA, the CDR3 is TGTGCCAGCAGCTTGGTGGCCTCAGGCTACACCTTC. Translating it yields CASSLVASGYTF.

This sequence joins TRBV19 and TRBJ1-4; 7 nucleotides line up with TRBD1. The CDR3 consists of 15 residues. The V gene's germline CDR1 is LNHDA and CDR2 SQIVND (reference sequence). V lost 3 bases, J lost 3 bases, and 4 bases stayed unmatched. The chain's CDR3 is CASSITGDSNEKLFF. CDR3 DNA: TGTGCCAGTAGTATTACAGGGGACTCTAATGAAAAACTGTTTTTT. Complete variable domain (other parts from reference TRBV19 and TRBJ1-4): DGGITQSPKYLFRKEGQNVTLSCEQNLNHDAMYWYRQDPGQGLRLIYYSQIVNDFQKGDIAEGYSVSREKKESFPLTVTSAQKNPTAFYLCASSITGDSNEKLFFGSGTQLSVL.

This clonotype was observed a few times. CDR3: CSARVGGLYGYTF. Written as DNA, the CDR3 is TGCAGTGCTAGAGTCGGCGGACTCTATGGCTACACCTTC. The J gene is TRBJ1-2, the V gene TRBV20-1; D is ambiguous. V lost 1 base to trimming and J lost 4 bases, with 10 bases between them. CDR3 length: 13 amino acids. Germline assignment: CDR1 DFQATT and CDR2 SNEGSKA (reference sequence).

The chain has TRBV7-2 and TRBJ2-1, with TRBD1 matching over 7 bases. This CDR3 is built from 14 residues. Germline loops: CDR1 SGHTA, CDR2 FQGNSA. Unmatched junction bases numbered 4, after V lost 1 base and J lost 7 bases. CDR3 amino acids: CASSLGTGDNEQFF. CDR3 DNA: TGTGCCAGCAGCTTAGGAACAGGGGATAATGAGCAGTTCTTC.

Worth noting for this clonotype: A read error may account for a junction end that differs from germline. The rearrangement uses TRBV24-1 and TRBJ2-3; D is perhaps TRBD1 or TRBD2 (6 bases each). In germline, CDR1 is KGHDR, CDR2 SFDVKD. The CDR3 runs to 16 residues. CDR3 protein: CATSRDLGGITDTRYF. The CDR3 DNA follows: TGTGCCACCAGCAGAGATCTAGGGGGGATCACAGATACGCGGTATTTT.

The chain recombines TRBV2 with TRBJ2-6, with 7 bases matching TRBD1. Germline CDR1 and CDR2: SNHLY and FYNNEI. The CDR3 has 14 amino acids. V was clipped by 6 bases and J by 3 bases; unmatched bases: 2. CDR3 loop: CASRTGSGANVLTF. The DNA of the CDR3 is TGTGCCAGCAGGACAGGGAGTGGGGCCAACGTCCTGACTTTC. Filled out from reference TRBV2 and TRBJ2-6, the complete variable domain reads EPEVTQTPSHQVTQMGQEVILRCVPISNHLYFYWYRQILGQKVEFLVSFYNNEISEKSEIFDDQFSVERPDGSNFTLKIRSTKLEDSAMYFCASRTGSGANVLTFGAGSRLTVL.

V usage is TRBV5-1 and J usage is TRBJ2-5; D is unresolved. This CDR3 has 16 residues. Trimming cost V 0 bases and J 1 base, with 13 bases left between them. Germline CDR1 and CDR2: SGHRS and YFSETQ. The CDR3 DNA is TGCGCCAGCAGCTTGGCAGCCTTCCTTCCCCAAGAGACCCAGTACTTC. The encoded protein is CASSLAAFLPQETQYF.

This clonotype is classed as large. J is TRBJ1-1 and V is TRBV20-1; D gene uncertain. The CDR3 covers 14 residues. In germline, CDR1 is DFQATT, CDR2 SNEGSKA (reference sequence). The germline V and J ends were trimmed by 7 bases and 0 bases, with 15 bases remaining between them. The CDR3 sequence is CSVKTRALNTEAFF. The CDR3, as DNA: TGCAGTGTAAAAACCCGGGCGCTGAACACTGAAGCTTTCTTT.

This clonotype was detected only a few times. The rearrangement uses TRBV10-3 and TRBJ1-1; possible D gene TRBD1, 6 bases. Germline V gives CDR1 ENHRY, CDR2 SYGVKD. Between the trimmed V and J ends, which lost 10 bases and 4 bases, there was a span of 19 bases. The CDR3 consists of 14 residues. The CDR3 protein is CATIRTDGLTEAFF. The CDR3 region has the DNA TGTGCCACGATTAGGACAGACGGTCTCACTGAAGCTTTCTTT.